This TCR beta chain is drawn from a study of blood T cells in healthy people across ages. The V and J ends lost 0 bases and 11 bases, in that order; junction bases with no gene match: 12. Germline-derived CDR1 and CDR2 are MNHNY and SVGAGI (reference sequence). This CDR3 has 16 residues. It was with a sample-barcoded 5' primer and a J-beta primer mix that a second PCR of about 6 to 11 cycles was run. One entry per CDR3 protein, called by TCRdb with MiXCR from the 5' RACE reads. The sample lists approximately 780,000 distinct CDR3 sequences, roughly 25% occurring once. The same specimen was also included in a second study, on T cells of mothers and their children.

The source of this sequence is a boy aged 5-17 years in good health. Sequenced sample: blood. J is TRBJ1-4 and V is TRBV6-6; 7 nucleotides match TRBD1. The CDR3 region is CASSYSPGQPAEKLFF. The CDR3 coding sequence is TGTGCCAGCAGTTACTCGCCGGGACAGCCCGCGGAGAAACTGTTTTTT.